This entry lists 27 T cell receptor beta chains sequenced from one sample in a study of blood T cell repertoires in COVID-19 (dated by TCRdb to 2018 to 2021). The library came from the immunoSEQ multiplex PCR assay. The table was pulled from immuneACCESS by TCRdb, which kept in-frame rearrangements only. Such tables lose some clones; where checked, under half of the loss comes from unresolved V genes, and the rest has no known cause. The sample profile shows some 220,000 clones; 80% of them were found once. The ten largest clonotypes hold over 10% of the sample. The sequenced sample consisted of peripheral blood. The receptors derive from a human donor in a cohort sampled during active COVID-19.

A remark on this clone: The junction and the germline gene differ at one end; a read error may be behind it. The genes are TRBV7-7 and TRBJ2-5; 9 nucleotides match TRBD2. Germline values: CDR1 SSHAT, CDR2 FNYEAQ (reference sequence). The CDR3 contains 16 residues. The CDR3 DNA follows: TGTGCTAGCAGCTTGTTCTTAGCGGGAGCCCGAGAGACCCAGTACTTC. Amino acids: CASSLFLAGARETQYF. The variable domain in full, completed from reference TRBV7-7 and TRBJ2-5, reads GAGVSQSPRYKVTKRGQDVTLRCDPISSHATLYWYQQALGQGPEFLTYFNYEAQPDKSGLPSDRFSAERPEGSISTLTIQRTEQRDSAMYRCASSLFLAGARETQYFGPGTRLLVL.

The chain links TRBV18 to TRBJ2-7, with 10 bases matching TRBD1. The trim removed 2 bases at V and 3 bases at J, leaving 4 bases unmatched. Germline CDR1 reads KGHSH; CDR2 reads LQKENI. The CDR3 consists of 15 residues. In nucleotides, the CDR3 is TGTGCCAGCTCACCAGTCGGACAGGGGGACTACGAGCAGTACTTC. Protein: CASSPVGQGDYEQYF.

This chain links TRBV19 with TRBJ1-1; D call uncertain. CDR3 length: 14 residues. CDR1 and CDR2 (germline): LNHDA, SQIVND (reference sequence). Trimming took off 5 bases at V and 5 bases at J, with 15 bases between the two ends. In nucleotides, the CDR3 is TGTGCCAGTAGTCCGGACCTGGGAGGAACTGAAGCTTTCTTT. This encodes CASSPDLGGTEAFF. Full variable domain (outside the CDR3, taken from reference TRBV19 and TRBJ1-1): DGGITQSPKYLFRKEGQNVTLSCEQNLNHDAMYWYRQDPGQGLRLIYYSQIVNDFQKGDIAEGYSVSREKKESFPLTVTSAQKNPTAFYLCASSPDLGGTEAFFGQGTRLTVV.

J is TRBJ2-7 and V is TRBV5-5; maybe TRBD1 (5 bases). CDR3 length: 17 residues. Germline lookup yields CDR1 SGHKS and CDR2 YYEKEE (reference sequence). V shed 1 base and J shed 3 bases, with 20 bases lying between them. The CDR3 DNA reads as TGTGCCAGCAGCTTGCAGTCCTCAGGGTTCACATACTACGAGCAGTACTTC. Translation gives CASSLQSSGFTYYEQYF.

The genes are TRBV19 and TRBJ1-5; 8 bases fit TRBD1. The CDR3 spans 15 residues. The junction had 8 bases not matched to a gene; V was cut back by 8 bases and J by 2 bases. Germline V gives CDR1 LNHDA, CDR2 SQIVND (reference sequence). Written as DNA, the CDR3 is TGTGCCAGTGGCAGGGGGCGAGGGGGCAATCAGCCCCAGCATTTT. Translating it yields CASGRGRGGNQPQHF.

The chain uses TRBV3-1 (or the pseudogene TRBV3-2) and TRBJ2-3; tentatively, D is TRBD1 (5 bases). The CDR3 consists of 15 residues. Germline CDR1 and CDR2: LGHDT and YNNKEL (reference sequence). V lost 0 bases and J lost 8, with 15 bases in between. The CDR3 nucleotides read TGTGCCAGCAGCCAAGAACCTTCCACAGGTGGTACGCAGTATTTT. Amino acid sequence: CASSQEPSTGGTQYF.

The chain uses TRBV30 and TRBJ2-3, with a weak D call TRBD1 (5 bases). The V end was cut by 4 bases, the J end by 6 bases, with 11 bases between. This CDR3 has 12 residues. Germline CDR1 and CDR2: GTSNPN and SVGIG (reference sequence). CDR3 sequence (DNA): TGTGCCTGGACCACAGGTTCTGATACGCAGTATTTT. This translates into CAWTTGSDTQYF.

The rearrangement links TRBV29-1 to TRBJ2-7; 8 bases align to TRBD1. Germline trimming cut 2 bases from V and 3 bases from J; bases unmatched to any gene: 0. The length of the CDR3 is 12 residues. The germline CDR1 and CDR2 sequences are SQVTM and ANQGSEA. The CDR3 coding sequence is TGCAGCGTTGAAACAGGGGGCTACGAGCAGTACTTC. It specifies CSVETGGYEQYF.

The chain is built from TRBV7-2 and TRBJ1-1, with 8 nucleotides matching TRBD1. Germline CDR1 and CDR2: SGHTA and FQGNSA. V was pared by 5 bases and J by 0 bases, with 2 bases of the junction left unmatched. This CDR3 is 14 amino acids long. The CDR3 bases are TGTGCCAGCAGCCGGGGACAGGTGAACACTGAAGCTTTCTTT. This gives the protein CASSRGQVNTEAFF.

This sequence joins TRBV25-1 and TRBJ1-2; D not resolved. V lost 6 bases and J 7 bases, leaving 18 bases between the germline ends. This CDR3 is built from 14 residues. Germline values: CDR1 MGHDK, CDR2 SYGVNS. CDR3 sequence: CASSSLPTAAGYTF. The CDR3, as DNA: TGTGCCAGCAGCTCTCTCCCGACGGCGGCTGGCTACACCTTC.

The chain joins TRBV7-2 to TRBJ1-1, with a weak D call TRBD1 (5 bases). Looked up from germline, CDR1 is SGHTA and CDR2 is FQGNSA. This CDR3 spans 14 amino acids. Trimming cost V 2 bases and J 3 bases, with 10 bases left between them. The CDR3 sequence is CASSLQPGDTEAFF. CDR3 sequence (DNA): TGTGCCAGCAGCTTACAACCGGGGGACACTGAAGCTTTCTTT.

CDR3 protein: CSVVWSDISRGNTIYF. DNA of the CDR3: TGCAGCGTTGTCTGGTCTGACATAAGTAGGGGAAACACCATATATTTT. This rearrangement joins TRBV29-1 to TRBJ1-3; D remains unclear. The CDR3 is made up of 16 amino acids. V lost 4 bases and J 4 bases, leaving 20 bases between the germline ends. CDR1 is SQVTM, CDR2 ANQGSEA, per germline.

The rearrangement joins TRBV28 to TRBJ1-5, with D maybe TRBD1 (5 bases). This CDR3 has 14 residues. Germline values: CDR1 MDHEN, CDR2 SYDVKM. The germline V and J ends were trimmed by 6 bases and 6 bases, with 15 bases remaining between them. CDR3 sequence (DNA): TGTGCCAGCAGCGAAGACAGTCCCGCTCAGCCCCAGCATTTT. Encoded protein: CASSEDSPAQPQHF.

The count of this clone is one. This chain uses TRBV3-1 (or the pseudogene TRBV3-2) with TRBJ2-1, with 7 positions matching TRBD2. The CDR3 loop spans 17 amino acids. The V and J ends lost 5 bases and 2 bases, in that order; junction bases with no gene match: 12. Per the germline V gene, CDR1 is LGHDT and CDR2 is YNNKEL (reference sequence). The CDR3 DNA reads as TGTGCCAGCAGCGACCCCATAATGGGAGGGCCCTACAATGAGCAGTTCTTC. This sequence encodes CASSDPIMGGPYNEQFF.

This clone was recorded many times. The CDR3 coding sequence is TGTGCCAGCAGTGGACAGGGGGCTGGTAGGCGGCAGCCCCAGCATTTT. It codes for CASSGQGAGRRQPQHF. The chain couples TRBV28 to TRBJ1-5, with 11 bases identical to TRBD1. After removal of 5 bases from V and 7 bases from J, the junction contained 10 bases not matched to a gene. Germline CDR1 is MDHEN and CDR2 is SYDVKM. The CDR3 covers 16 residues.

This rearrangement joins TRBV28 to TRBJ2-3, with 8 positions matching TRBD2. After removal of 5 bases from V and 3 bases from J, the junction contained 1 base not matched to a gene. The CDR3 has 13 amino acids. The germline V gene encodes CDR1 MDHEN and CDR2 SYDVKM. DNA of the CDR3: TGTGCCAGCAGTAGCGGGAGTACAGATACGCAGTATTTT. Its translation: CASSSGSTDTQYF.

This chain connects TRBV6-6 to TRBJ2-5; D may be TRBD1 (5 bases). CDR1 and CDR2 from the germline V gene are MNHNY and SVGAGI (reference sequence). The length of the CDR3 is 13 residues. Between the trimmed V and J ends, which lost 6 bases and 4 bases, there was a span of 12 bases. CDR3 region: CASSPRVGETQYF. The CDR3 coding sequence is TGTGCCAGCAGCCCCAGGGTAGGAGAGACCCAGTACTTC.

Regarding this clone: The sample contains more than one DNA sequence encoding this CDR3. The chain employs TRBV19 and TRBJ1-5, with D perhaps matching TRBD1 (5 bases). This CDR3 has 13 residues. The germline V and J ends were trimmed by 0 bases and 6 bases, with 6 bases remaining between them. The V gene's germline CDR1 is LNHDA and CDR2 SQIVND (reference sequence). The CDR3 reads CASSIEGGQPQHF. The CDR3 region has the DNA TGTGCCAGTAGTATAGAGGGGGGTCAGCCCCAGCATTTT. The full variable domain, in which reference TRBV19 and TRBJ1-5 provide the parts outside the CDR3, is DGGITQSPKYLFRKEGQNVTLSCEQNLNHDAMYWYRQDPGQGLRLIYYSQIVNDFQKGDIAEGYSVSREKKESFPLTVTSAQKNPTAFYLCASSIEGGQPQHFGDGTRLSIL.

The DNA for the CDR3 is TGTGCCAGCAAATCCGGGACAGGGGGGCAGCCCCAGCATTTT. It codes for CASKSGTGGQPQHF. V is TRBV28 and J is TRBJ1-5, with 11 bases matching TRBD1. The V gene end was trimmed by 7 bases and the J gene end by 7 bases; junction bases not matched to a gene: 6. The CDR3 length is 14 residues. Germline CDR1 is MDHEN and CDR2 is SYDVKM.

V usage is TRBV27 and J usage is TRBJ1-5; the D gene is possibly TRBD1 (5 bases). The germline V and J ends were trimmed by 6 bases and 2 bases, with 17 bases remaining between them. Germline lookup yields CDR1 MNHEY and CDR2 SMNVEV (reference sequence). The CDR3 contains 16 residues. CDR3 sequence reads: CASRAWGVEGNQPQHF. CDR3 sequence (DNA): TGTGCCAGCAGGGCGTGGGGGGTCGAGGGCAATCAGCCCCAGCATTTT.

The rearrangement links TRBV27 to TRBJ1-1, with D perhaps TRBD1 (5 bases). Germline lookup yields CDR1 MNHEY and CDR2 SMNVEV (reference sequence). The CDR3 is 15 residues long. The V and J ends lost 5 bases and 5 bases respectively, with 18 bases between them. CDR3 in DNA: TGTGCCAGCAGTCCTTGGGCGGGGGGGGAAACTGAAGCTTTCTTT. This encodes CASSPWAGGETEAFF.

The J gene is TRBJ1-1, the V gene TRBV2; possibly TRBD1 for D (5 bases). This CDR3 spans 14 amino acids. The germline V gene encodes CDR1 SNHLY and CDR2 FYNNEI. Trimming shortened V by 7 bases and J by 3 bases, and 15 bases separated the two germline ends. The CDR3 region is CASISGRKDTEAFF. CDR3 nucleotides: TGTGCCAGCATTTCAGGGCGAAAGGACACTGAAGCTTTCTTT.

This clone has more than one count but fewer than ten. This chain uses TRBV19 with TRBJ1-4; D unclear. The CDR3 extends over 15 amino acids. Germline CDR1 and CDR2: LNHDA and SQIVND (reference sequence). Trimming shortened V by 1 base and J by 7 bases, and 13 bases separated the two germline ends. CDR3 protein: CASSIGGIFGEKLFF. The CDR3 DNA sequence: TGTGCCAGTAGTATAGGAGGAATCTTTGGTGAAAAACTGTTTTTT.

The V gene is TRBV7-9, the J gene TRBJ1-2; D call uncertain. V was pared by 3 bases and J by 4 bases, with 6 bases between. This CDR3 has 12 residues. Germline CDR1 SEHNR, CDR2 FQNEAQ (reference sequence). The CDR3 bases are TGTGCCAGCAGCTTCCCAGTCTATGGCTACACCTTC. This sequence encodes CASSFPVYGYTF.

The J gene is TRBJ2-7, the V gene TRBV28; TRBD2 aligns across 8 bases. The germline V gene encodes CDR1 MDHEN and CDR2 SYDVKM. This CDR3 is built from 14 residues. Trimming at V came to 4 bases and at J to 4 bases, leaving 6 bases not matched to a gene. The DNA for the CDR3 is TGTGCCAGCAGTTACCCGGGACTAGGGTACGAGCAGTACTTC. It translates to CASSYPGLGYEQYF.

The chain links TRBV19 to TRBJ2-1; TRBD1 matches at 7 bases. This CDR3 spans 16 amino acids. Germline V CDR1 and CDR2: LNHDA, SQIVND (reference sequence). V dropped 4 bases and J dropped 5; count of bases not matched to a gene: 11. This CDR3 is CASSTGWTGLHNEQFF. The CDR3 coding sequence is TGTGCCAGTAGTACTGGTTGGACAGGACTCCACAATGAGCAGTTCTTC.

This clone was found a few times. The CDR3 sequence: CASSPGMNTEAFF. For the CDR3, the DNA is TGTGCCAGCAGCCCCGGGATGAACACTGAAGCTTTCTTT. The chain uses TRBV7-3 and TRBJ1-1; D ambiguous. V was clipped by 5 bases and J by 0 bases, with 7 bases between them. The germline V gene encodes CDR1 SGHTA and CDR2 FQGTGA. The CDR3 spans 13 residues.